The 14 T cell receptor beta chains in this list originate from one sample, sequenced in a study of blood T cells in healthy people across ages (dated by TCRdb to 2015 to 2017). Library preparation used 5' RACE. Reads for this sample came from an Illumina HiSeq 2500. A second about 7 to 11 cycle PCR used a sample-barcoded 5' primer and a J-beta primer mix. The raw public data were reprocessed by TCRdb itself: fastp quality trimming at Q25, MiXCR clonotype calling, in-frame beta chains only. When rows share a CDR3 protein, they turn into one entry using the most common DNA and genes. Counted in this sample were hundreds of thousands of distinct CDR3 sequences; less than 30% of them appeared once. Approximately 28% of the sample belongs to the ten largest clones. Sequencing was done on a sample of blood. Source of these receptors: a woman in her seventies in good health.

The V call is TRBV3-1, the J call TRBJ2-1; D call uncertain. Germline-derived CDR1 and CDR2 are LGHDT and YNNKEL (reference sequence). The germline V and J ends were trimmed by 5 bases and 0 bases, with 11 bases remaining between them. The CDR3 runs to 15 residues. CDR3 region: CASSYARSSYNEQFF. In nucleotides, the CDR3 is TGTGCCAGCAGCTATGCCCGGAGCTCCTACAATGAGCAGTTCTTC.

The chain employs TRBV7-3 and TRBJ2-5, with a weak D call TRBD1 (6 bases). CDR1 is SGHTA and CDR2 is FQGTGA in the germline V gene. The CDR3 is made up of 13 amino acids. Trimming took 6 bases from V and 5 from J, leaving 13 bases between them. Here the CDR3 reads CASSYTGYETQYF. In DNA form, the CDR3 reads TGTGCCAGCAGTTATACAGGGTATGAGACCCAGTACTTC.

The sample holds many counts of this clonotype. The chain couples TRBV5-1 to TRBJ2-5, with 8 bases aligning to TRBD2. There are 14 residues in the CDR3. With V trimmed by 4 bases and J by 2 bases, 4 bases remained unmatched. The germline CDR1 and CDR2 sequences are SGHRS and YFSETQ. The CDR3 protein is CASSRGGPQETQYF. In nucleotides, the CDR3 is TGCGCCAGCAGCCGGGGGGGGCCTCAAGAGACCCAGTACTTC.

This clonotype was found a few times. The chain combines TRBV28 with TRBJ2-7, with TRBD2 identical over 10 bases. This CDR3 is 14 amino acids long. From germline, CDR1 is MDHEN and CDR2 SYDVKM. The junction had 6 bases not matched to a gene; V was cut back by 4 bases and J by 6 bases. CDR3 nucleotides: TGTGCCAGCAGTTCACAGCGGGAGGGTATCGAGCAGTACTTC. Protein: CASSSQREGIEQYF.

This clonotype was seen once. The J gene is TRBJ1-2, the V gene TRBV7-8, with 11 nucleotides matching TRBD1. The CDR3 consists of 14 residues. Germline trimming cut 5 bases from V and 2 bases from J; bases unmatched to any gene: 1. Looked up from germline, CDR1 is SGHVS and CDR2 is FQNEAQ. CDR3 sequence: CASSRDRGNYGYTF. CDR3 bases: TGTGCCAGCAGCAGGGACAGGGGGAACTATGGCTACACCTTC.

The rearrangement links TRBV19 to TRBJ2-1, with 7 bases fitting TRBD2. This CDR3 region has 13 residues. The germline gives CDR1 LNHDA, CDR2 SQIVND (reference sequence). V lost 6 bases, J lost 5 bases, and 4 bases stayed unmatched. CDR3: CASRPGTNNEQFF. CDR3 DNA: TGTGCCAGTAGACCCGGGACTAACAATGAGCAGTTCTTC.

CDR3 nucleotides: TGCGCCAGCAGCCTGAGGACTAGCGGGATGCTCGAGCAGTACTTC. Its protein product is CASSLRTSGMLEQYF. V and J are TRBV4-3 and TRBJ2-5; 12 positions match TRBD2. The end of the DNA aligns better with TRBJ2-7, so the J call may be wrong. This CDR3 has 15 residues. Germline V lookup: CDR1 LGHNA, CDR2 YSLEER.

This rearrangement joins TRBV7-9 to TRBJ1-2; 7 positions agree with TRBD1. The V and J ends lost 2 bases and 6 bases, in that order; junction bases with no gene match: 9. There are 15 residues in the CDR3. Per the germline V gene, CDR1 is SEHNR and CDR2 is FQNEAQ (reference sequence). CDR3 DNA sequence: TGTGCCAGCAGCTTAAGGGCGGGGACAGCCCATGGCTACACCTTC. This translates into CASSLRAGTAHGYTF.

This clonotype was seen a few times. This sequence joins TRBV27 and TRBJ1-2; D not certain. The CDR3 has 13 amino acids. V lost 4 bases to trimming and J lost 6 bases, with 12 bases between them. CDR1 MNHEY and CDR2 SMNVEV come from the germline V gene (reference sequence). CDR3 coding DNA: TGTGCCAGCAGTTCCCGTAGAGGGCATGGCTACACCTTC. Translated, it gives CASSSRRGHGYTF.

The chain has TRBV20-1 and TRBJ1-1; D ambiguous. Germline lookup yields CDR1 DFQATT and CDR2 SNEGSKA (reference sequence). V was clipped by 6 bases and J by 6 bases, with 14 bases between them. This CDR3 has 12 residues. Here the CDR3 DNA reads TGCAGTGCCACCGGCCTCGGGTCTGAAGCTTTCTTT. Translation: CSATGLGSEAFF.

This sequence joins TRBV12-3 or TRBV12-4 and TRBJ2-1; 9 bases line up with TRBD2. The CDR3 runs to 15 residues. V dropped 6 bases and J dropped 4; count of bases not matched to a gene: 7. The CDR3 bases are TGTGCCAGCAGGGTAGCGGGGGCCCTTTACAATGAGCAGTTCTTC. Translation: CASRVAGALYNEQFF.

The chain combines TRBV7-2 with TRBJ2-7, with D possibly being TRBD1 or TRBD2 (5 bases each). The germline CDR1 and CDR2 sequences are SGHTA and FQGNSA. Trimming took off 4 bases at V and 7 bases at J, with 8 bases between the two ends. The length of the CDR3 is 11 residues. The CDR3 coding sequence is TGTGCCAGCAGCTCAGAGGGGGAGCAGTACTTC. It encodes CASSSEGEQYF.

This clonotype occurred a few times. The chain employs TRBV2 and TRBJ2-5; D unresolved. TRBJ2-1 explains the end of the DNA better; the J call may be wrong. The CDR3 sequence is 13 residues long. Germline V gene sequence: CDR1 SNHLY, CDR2 FYNNEI. Here the CDR3 reads CASSEWYAVEQFF. CDR3 DNA: TGTGCCAGCAGTGAATGGTACGCGGTCGAGCAGTTCTTC.

The sample holds many counts of this clonotype. The chain uses TRBV29-1 and TRBJ2-5; D unresolved. Trimming took 3 bases from V and 7 from J, leaving 15 bases between them. This CDR3 has 13 amino acids. Germline V gene sequence: CDR1 SQVTM, CDR2 ANQGSEA. The CDR3 DNA sequence: TGCAGCGTTGACGCACCCGGGTCCGGGACCCAGTACTTC. Residues: CSVDAPGSGTQYF.